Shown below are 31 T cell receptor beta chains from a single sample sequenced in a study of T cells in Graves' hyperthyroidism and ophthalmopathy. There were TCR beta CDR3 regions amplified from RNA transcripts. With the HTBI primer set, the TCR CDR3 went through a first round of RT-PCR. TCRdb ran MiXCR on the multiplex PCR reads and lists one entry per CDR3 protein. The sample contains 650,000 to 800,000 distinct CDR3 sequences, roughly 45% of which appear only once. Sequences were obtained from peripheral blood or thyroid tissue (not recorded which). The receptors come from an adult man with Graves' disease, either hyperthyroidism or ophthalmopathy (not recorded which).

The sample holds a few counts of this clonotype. The CDR3 loop is CASSLLDGVNYGYTF. The CDR3 coding sequence is TGTGCCAGCAGCCTCCTCGACGGAGTTAACTATGGCTACACCTTC. The rearrangement uses TRBV7-9 and TRBJ1-2, with unresolved D. This CDR3 has 15 amino acids. V was pared by 5 bases and J by 1 base, with 14 bases between. The germline CDR1 and CDR2 sequences are SEHNR and FQNEAQ (reference sequence).

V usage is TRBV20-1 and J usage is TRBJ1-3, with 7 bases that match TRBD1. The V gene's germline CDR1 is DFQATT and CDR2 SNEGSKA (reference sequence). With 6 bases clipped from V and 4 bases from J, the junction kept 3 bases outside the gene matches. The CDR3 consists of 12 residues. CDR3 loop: CSATTGGNTIYF. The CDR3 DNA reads TGCAGTGCCACGACAGGGGGAAACACCATATATTTT.

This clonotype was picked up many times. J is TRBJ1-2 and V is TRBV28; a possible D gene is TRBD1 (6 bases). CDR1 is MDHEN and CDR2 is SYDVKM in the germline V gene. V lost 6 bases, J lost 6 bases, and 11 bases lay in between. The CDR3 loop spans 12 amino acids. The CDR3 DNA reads TGTGCCAGCAGCAGGGACATCCATGGCTACACCTTC. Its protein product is CASSRDIHGYTF.

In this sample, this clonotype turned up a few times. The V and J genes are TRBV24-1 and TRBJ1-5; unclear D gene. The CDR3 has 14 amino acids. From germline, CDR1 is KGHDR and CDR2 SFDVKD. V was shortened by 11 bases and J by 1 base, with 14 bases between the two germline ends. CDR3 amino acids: CASRKDGSNQPQHF. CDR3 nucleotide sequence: TGTGCCAGCAGGAAGGACGGGAGCAATCAGCCCCAGCATTTT.

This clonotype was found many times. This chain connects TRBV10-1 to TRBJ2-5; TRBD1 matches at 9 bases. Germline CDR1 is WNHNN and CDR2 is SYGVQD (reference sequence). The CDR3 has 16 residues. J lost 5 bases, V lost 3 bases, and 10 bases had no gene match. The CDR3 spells CASSETGTGMEETQYF. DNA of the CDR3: TGCGCCAGCAGTGAAACCGGGACAGGGATGGAGGAGACCCAGTACTTC.

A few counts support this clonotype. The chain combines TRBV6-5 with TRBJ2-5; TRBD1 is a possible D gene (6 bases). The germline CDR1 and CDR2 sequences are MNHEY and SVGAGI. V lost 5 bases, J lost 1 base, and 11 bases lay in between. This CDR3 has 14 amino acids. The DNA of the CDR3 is TGTGCCAGCAGTATTCAGGGGTTCCAAGAGACCCAGTACTTC. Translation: CASSIQGFQETQYF.

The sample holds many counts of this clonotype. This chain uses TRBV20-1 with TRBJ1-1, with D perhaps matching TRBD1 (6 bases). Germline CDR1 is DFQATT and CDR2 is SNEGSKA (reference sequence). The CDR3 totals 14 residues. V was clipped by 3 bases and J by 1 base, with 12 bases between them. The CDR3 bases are TGCAGTGCTAGCAGGGGAGTGAGGAACACTGAAGCTTTCTTT. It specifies CSASRGVRNTEAFF.

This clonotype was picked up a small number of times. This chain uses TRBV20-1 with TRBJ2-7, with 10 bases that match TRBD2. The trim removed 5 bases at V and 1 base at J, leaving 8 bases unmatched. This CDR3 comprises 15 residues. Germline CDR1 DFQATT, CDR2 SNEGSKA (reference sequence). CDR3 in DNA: TGCAGTGCTGGAGCGGGAGGGCCGAGTTCCTACGAGCAGTACTTC. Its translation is CSAGAGGPSSYEQYF.

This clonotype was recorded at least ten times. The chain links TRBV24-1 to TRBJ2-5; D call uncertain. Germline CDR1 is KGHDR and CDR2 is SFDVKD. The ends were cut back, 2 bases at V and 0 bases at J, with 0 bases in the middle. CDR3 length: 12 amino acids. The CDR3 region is CATSDYQETQYF. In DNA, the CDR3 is TGTGCCACCAGTGATTACCAAGAGACCCAGTACTTC.

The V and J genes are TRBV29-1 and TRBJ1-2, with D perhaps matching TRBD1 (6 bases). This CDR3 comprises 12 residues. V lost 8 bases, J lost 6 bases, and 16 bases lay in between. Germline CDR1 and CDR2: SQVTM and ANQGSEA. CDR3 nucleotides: TGCAGCTTGGAGTTACAGGGCCATGGCTACACCTTC. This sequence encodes CSLELQGHGYTF.

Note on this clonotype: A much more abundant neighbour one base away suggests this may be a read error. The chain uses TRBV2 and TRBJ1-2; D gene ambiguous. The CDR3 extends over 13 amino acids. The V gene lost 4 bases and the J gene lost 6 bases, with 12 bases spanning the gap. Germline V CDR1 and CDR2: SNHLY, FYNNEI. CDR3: CASSGVVRDGYTF. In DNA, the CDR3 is TGTGCCAGCAGTGGAGTGGTGCGAGATGGCTACACCTTC. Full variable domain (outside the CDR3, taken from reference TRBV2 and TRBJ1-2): EPEVTQTPSHQVTQMGQEVILRCVPISNHLYFYWYRQILGQKVEFLVSFYNNEISEKSEIFDDQFSVERPDGSNFTLKIRSTKLEDSAMYFCASSGVVRDGYTFGSGTRLTVV.

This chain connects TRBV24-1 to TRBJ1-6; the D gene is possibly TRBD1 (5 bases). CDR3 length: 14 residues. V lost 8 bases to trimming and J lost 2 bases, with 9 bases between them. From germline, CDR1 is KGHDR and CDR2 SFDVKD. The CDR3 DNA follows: TGTGCCACCAAACAGGCAGCCTATAATTCACCCCTCCACTTT. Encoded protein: CATKQAAYNSPLHF.

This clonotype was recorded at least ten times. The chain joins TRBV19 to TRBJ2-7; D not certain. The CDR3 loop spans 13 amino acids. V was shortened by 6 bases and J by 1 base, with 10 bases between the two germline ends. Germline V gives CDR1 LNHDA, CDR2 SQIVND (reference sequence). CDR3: CASRNDGSYEQYF. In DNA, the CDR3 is TGTGCCAGTAGGAACGACGGGTCCTACGAGCAGTACTTC.

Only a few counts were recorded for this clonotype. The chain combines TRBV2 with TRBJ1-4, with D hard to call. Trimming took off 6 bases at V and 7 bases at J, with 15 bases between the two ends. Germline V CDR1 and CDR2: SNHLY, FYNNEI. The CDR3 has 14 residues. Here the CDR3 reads CASSTRREGEKLFF. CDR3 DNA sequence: TGTGCCAGCAGCACTAGACGGGAGGGTGAAAAACTGTTTTTT.

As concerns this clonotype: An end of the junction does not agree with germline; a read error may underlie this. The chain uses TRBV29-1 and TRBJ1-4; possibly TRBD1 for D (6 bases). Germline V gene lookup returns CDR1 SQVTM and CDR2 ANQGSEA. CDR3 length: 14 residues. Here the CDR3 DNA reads TGCAGCGCTGAAGATTCGGGGGGCCGGGAAAAACTGTTTTTT. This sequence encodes CSAEDSGGREKLFF.

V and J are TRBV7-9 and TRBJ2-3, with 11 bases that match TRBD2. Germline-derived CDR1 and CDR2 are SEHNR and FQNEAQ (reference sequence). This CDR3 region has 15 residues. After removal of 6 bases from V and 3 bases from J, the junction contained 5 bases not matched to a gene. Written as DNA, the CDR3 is TGTGCCAGCAGTCAAACTAGCGGGGGAACAGATACGCAGTATTTT. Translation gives CASSQTSGGTDTQYF.

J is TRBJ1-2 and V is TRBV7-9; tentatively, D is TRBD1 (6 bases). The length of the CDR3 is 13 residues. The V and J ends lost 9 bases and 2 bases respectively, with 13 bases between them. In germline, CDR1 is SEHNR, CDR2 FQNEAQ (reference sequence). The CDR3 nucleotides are TGTGCCAGTGGCCAACAGGGCAACTATGGCTACACCTTC. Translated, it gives CASGQQGNYGYTF. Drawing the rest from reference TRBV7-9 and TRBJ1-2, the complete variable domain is DTGVSQNPRHKITKRGQNVTFRCDPISEHNRLYWYRQTLGQGPEFLTYFQNEAQLEKSRLLSDRFSAERPKGSFSTLEIQRTEQGDSAMYLCASGQQGNYGYTFGSGTRLTVV.

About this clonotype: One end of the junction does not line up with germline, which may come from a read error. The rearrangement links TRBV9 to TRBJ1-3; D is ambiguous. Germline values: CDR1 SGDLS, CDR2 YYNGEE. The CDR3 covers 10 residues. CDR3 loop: CASAGNNIYF. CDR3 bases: TGTGCCAGCGCCGGAAACAACATATATTTT.

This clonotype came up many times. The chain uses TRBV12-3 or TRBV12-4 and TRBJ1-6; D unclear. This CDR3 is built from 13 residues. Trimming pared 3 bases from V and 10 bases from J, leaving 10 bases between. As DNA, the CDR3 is TGTGCCAGCAGTTTGTCCCCATCATCACCCCTCCACTTT. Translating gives CASSLSPSSPLHF.

Here the CDR3 reads CAISETATRGYTF. The CDR3 DNA reads as TGTGCCATCAGTGAGACAGCGACGCGAGGCTACACCTTC. The genes are TRBV10-3 and TRBJ1-2; D unresolved. The CDR3 is made up of 13 amino acids. V lost 2 bases, J lost 8 bases, and 12 bases lay in between. Per germline, CDR1 ENHRY and CDR2 SYGVKD.

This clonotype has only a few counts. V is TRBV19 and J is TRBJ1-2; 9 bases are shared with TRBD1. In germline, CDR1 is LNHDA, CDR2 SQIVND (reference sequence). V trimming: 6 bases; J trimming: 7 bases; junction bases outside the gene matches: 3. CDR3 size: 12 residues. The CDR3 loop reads CASRRTGVGYTF. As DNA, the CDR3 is TGTGCCAGTAGACGGACAGGGGTTGGCTACACCTTC.

The CDR3 bases are TGTGCCAGCAGCTTAGTGGGGGGCGCCTATGGCTACACCTTC. The encoded protein is CASSLVGGAYGYTF. This chain uses TRBV7-8 with TRBJ1-2; D is possibly TRBD1 (6 bases). With 1 base removed from V and 4 bases from J, the gap between germline ends came to 10 bases. The V gene's germline CDR1 is SGHVS and CDR2 FQNEAQ. The CDR3 is 14 amino acids.

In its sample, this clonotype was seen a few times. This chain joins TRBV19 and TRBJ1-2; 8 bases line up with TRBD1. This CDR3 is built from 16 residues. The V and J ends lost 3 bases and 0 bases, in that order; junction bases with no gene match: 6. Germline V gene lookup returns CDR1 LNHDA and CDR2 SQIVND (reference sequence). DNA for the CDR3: TGTGCCAGTAGTATCACAGGGGGGACCACTAACTATGGCTACACCTTC. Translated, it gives CASSITGGTTNYGYTF.

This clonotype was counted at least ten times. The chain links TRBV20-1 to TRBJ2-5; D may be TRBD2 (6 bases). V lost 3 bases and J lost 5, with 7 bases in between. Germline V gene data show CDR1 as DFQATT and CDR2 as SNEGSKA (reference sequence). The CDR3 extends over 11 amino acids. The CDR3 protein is CSASGGETQYF. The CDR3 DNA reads TGCAGTGCTAGCGGAGGGGAGACCCAGTACTTC.

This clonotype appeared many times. CDR3 region: CSAIGGSSYEQYF. The CDR3 DNA is TGCAGTGCTATCGGGGGTAGCTCCTACGAGCAGTACTTC. This chain uses TRBV20-1 with TRBJ2-7; TRBD2 might be the D (6 bases). Trimming took 4 bases from V and 0 from J, leaving 10 bases between them. Germline V gene data show CDR1 as DFQATT and CDR2 as SNEGSKA (reference sequence). The CDR3 contains 13 residues.

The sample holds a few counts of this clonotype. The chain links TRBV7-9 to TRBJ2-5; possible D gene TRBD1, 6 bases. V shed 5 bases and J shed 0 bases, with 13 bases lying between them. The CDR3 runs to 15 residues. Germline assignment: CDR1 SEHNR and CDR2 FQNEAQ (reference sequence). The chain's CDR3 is CASSQEGGDQETQYF. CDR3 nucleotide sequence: TGTGCCAGCAGCCAAGAAGGGGGTGACCAAGAGACCCAGTACTTC.

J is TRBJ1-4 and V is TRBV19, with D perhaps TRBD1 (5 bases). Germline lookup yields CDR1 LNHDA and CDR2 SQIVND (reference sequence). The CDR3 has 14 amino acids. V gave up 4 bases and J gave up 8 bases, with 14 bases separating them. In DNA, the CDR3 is TGTGCCAGTAGTACCTTCGGGACGGTCGAAAAACTGTTTTTT. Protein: CASSTFGTVEKLFF.

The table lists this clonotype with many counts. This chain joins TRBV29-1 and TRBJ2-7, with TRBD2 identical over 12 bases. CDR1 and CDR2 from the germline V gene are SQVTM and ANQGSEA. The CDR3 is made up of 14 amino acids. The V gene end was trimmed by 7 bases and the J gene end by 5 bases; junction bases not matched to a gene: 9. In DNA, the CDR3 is TGCAGCGGGGCCCTAGCGGGAGGGCCGCACGAGCAGTACTTC. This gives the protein CSGALAGGPHEQYF.

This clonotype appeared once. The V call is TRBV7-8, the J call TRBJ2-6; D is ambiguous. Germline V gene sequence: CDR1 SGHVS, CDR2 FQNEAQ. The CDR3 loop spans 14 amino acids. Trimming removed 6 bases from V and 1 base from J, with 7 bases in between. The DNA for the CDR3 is TGTGCCAGCAGGCCTAATTCTGGGGCCAACGTCCTGACTTTC. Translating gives CASRPNSGANVLTF.

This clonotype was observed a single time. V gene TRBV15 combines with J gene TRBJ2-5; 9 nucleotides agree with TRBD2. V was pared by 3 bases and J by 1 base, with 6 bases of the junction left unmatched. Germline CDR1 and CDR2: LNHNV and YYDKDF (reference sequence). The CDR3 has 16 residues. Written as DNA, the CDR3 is TGTGCCACCAGCAGGACAGCGGGGGGCTTCCAAGAGACCCAGTACTTC. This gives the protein CATSRTAGGFQETQYF.

Here the CDR3 DNA reads TGTGCCAGCACACACCGGGACAGAGAAACTGAAGCTTTCTTT. It translates to CASTHRDRETEAFF. The chain has TRBV5-4 and TRBJ1-1, with 7 bases lining up with TRBD1. The CDR3 is 14 amino acids. Germline CDR1 reads SGHNT; CDR2 reads YYREEE (reference sequence). Trimming cost V 6 bases and J 5 bases; bases outside gene matches: 10.